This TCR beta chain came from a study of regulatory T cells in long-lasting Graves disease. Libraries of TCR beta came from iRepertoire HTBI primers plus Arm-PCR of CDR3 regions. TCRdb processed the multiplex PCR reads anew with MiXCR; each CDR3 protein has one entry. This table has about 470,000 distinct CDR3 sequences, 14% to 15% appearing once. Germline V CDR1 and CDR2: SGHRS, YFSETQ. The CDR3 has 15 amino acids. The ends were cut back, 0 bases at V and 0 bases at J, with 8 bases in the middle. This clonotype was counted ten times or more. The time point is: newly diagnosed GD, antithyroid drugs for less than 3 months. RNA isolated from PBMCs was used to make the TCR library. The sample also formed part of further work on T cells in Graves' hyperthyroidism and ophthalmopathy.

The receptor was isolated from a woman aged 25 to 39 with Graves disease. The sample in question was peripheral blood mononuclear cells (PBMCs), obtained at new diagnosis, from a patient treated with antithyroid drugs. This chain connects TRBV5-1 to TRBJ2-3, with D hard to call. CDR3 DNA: TGCGCCAGCAGCTTGGCCCCTCCTAGCACAGATACGCAGTATTTT. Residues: CASSLAPPSTDTQYF.